These 27 T cell receptor beta chains were sequenced from one sample in a study of T-cell memory formation after mild COVID-19. TCRdb passed the 5' RACE reads through MiXCR, listing each CDR3 protein once. Of hundreds of thousands of distinct CDR3 sequences listed, over 25% were seen once; the top ten hold roughly 14%. The sequenced material came from PBMCs or a T cell subset sorted from them (not recorded which). The receptors were gathered from an adult woman who had mild COVID-19 (a few samples of this study predate the infection). Cell type and time point are not known.

V is TRBV20-1 and J is TRBJ2-7, with D maybe TRBD2 (6 bases). This CDR3 is built from 11 residues. The germline gives CDR1 DFQATT, CDR2 SNEGSKA (reference sequence). With 6 bases removed from V and 5 bases from J, the gap between germline ends came to 11 bases. The CDR3 here is CSAGTPDEQYF. The CDR3 bases are TGCAGTGCGGGGACTCCTGACGAGCAGTACTTC.

The chain is built from TRBV12-3 or TRBV12-4 and TRBJ1-2; D gene uncertain. This CDR3 has 13 residues. The V gene lost 5 bases and the J gene lost 4 bases, with 11 bases spanning the gap. The CDR3 spells CASSPRFVYGYTF. The CDR3 bases are TGTGCCAGCAGTCCGCGCTTTGTCTATGGCTACACCTTC.

This clonotype was detected ten times or more. This chain connects TRBV3-1 to TRBJ2-7; D unresolved. The CDR3 runs 11 residues. The germline V gene has CDR1 LGHDT and CDR2 YNNKEL (reference sequence). V was shortened by 2 bases and J by 4 bases, with 3 bases between the two germline ends. CDR3 in amino acids: CASSQRYEQYF. The CDR3 DNA follows: TGTGCCAGCAGCCAACGGTACGAGCAGTACTTC.

This clonotype was seen only a few times. The chain carries TRBV6-1 and TRBJ1-5; 7 positions agree with TRBD1. The CDR3 contains 17 residues. Germline-derived CDR1 and CDR2 are MNHNS and SASEGT. J lost 1 base, V lost 7 bases, and 13 bases had no gene match. The CDR3 is CASTPRVTGMSNQPQHF. In DNA, the CDR3 is TGTGCCAGCACCCCCCGTGTGACAGGGATGAGCAATCAGCCCCAGCATTTT.

This clonotype was found a few times. The chain is built from TRBV6-1 and TRBJ2-3; D is perhaps TRBD1 (5 bases). V lost 8 bases and J 4 bases, leaving 28 bases between the germline ends. The CDR3 length is 18 residues. Looked up from germline, CDR1 is MNHNS and CDR2 is SASEGT. Written as DNA, the CDR3 is TGTGCCAGCGGTCAGGGAAAGTTTTCCTCGGTCCTAGCAGATACGCAGTATTTT. It translates to CASGQGKFSSVLADTQYF.

This clonotype was observed a few times. The chain joins TRBV24-1 to TRBJ2-4; 7 bases line up with TRBD1. Germline V gene sequence: CDR1 KGHDR, CDR2 SFDVKD. V lost 3 bases and J lost 6; bases outside the gene matches: 1. The CDR3 length is 13 residues. The CDR3 reads CATSDRQGNIQYF. The DNA of the CDR3 is TGTGCCACCAGTGATCGACAGGGAAACATTCAGTACTTC.

This clonotype was picked up a small number of times. The chain combines TRBV7-2 with TRBJ2-1; D ambiguous. CDR1 and CDR2 from the germline V gene are SGHTA and FQGNSA. The CDR3 is made up of 16 amino acids. V was trimmed by 4 bases and J by 4 bases, leaving 17 bases between them. In DNA form, the CDR3 reads TGTGCCAGCAGCTCCTCTCTTCTACTACATTACAATGAGCAGTTCTTC. The encoded protein is CASSSSLLLHYNEQFF.

The table lists this clonotype with a few counts. The rearrangement uses TRBV7-9 and TRBJ2-1, with D possibly matching TRBD2 (6 bases). Trimming shortened V by 3 bases and J by 1 base, and 16 bases separated the two germline ends. The CDR3 spans 17 residues. Germline loops: CDR1 SEHNR, CDR2 FQNEAQ (reference sequence). CDR3 bases: TGTGCCAGCAGCTTGACTCGGCGGGGTAGTTCCTACAATGAGCAGTTCTTC. Its translation: CASSLTRRGSSYNEQFF.

This clonotype has a handful of counts. The J gene is TRBJ2-2, the V gene TRBV5-1; 7 bases map to TRBD1. The CDR3 extends over 15 amino acids. Germline V gives CDR1 SGHRS, CDR2 YFSETQ. The junction had 9 bases not matched to a gene; V was cut back by 3 bases and J by 7 bases. CDR3 residues: CASSSDRAYSGELFF. In DNA form, the CDR3 reads TGCGCCAGCAGCTCTGACAGGGCGTATAGCGGGGAGCTGTTTTTT. The entire variable domain, with the rest obtained from reference TRBV5-1 and TRBJ2-2, is as follows: KAGVTQTPRYLIKTRGQQVTLSCSPISGHRSVSWYQQTPGQGLQFLFEYFSETQRNKGNFPGRFSGRQFSNSRSEMNVSTLELGDSALYLCASSSDRAYSGELFFGEGSRLTVL.

The chain is built from TRBV20-1 and TRBJ2-7; possible D gene TRBD2, 6 bases. Trimming removed 4 bases at V and 1 base at J, with 17 bases between. This CDR3 is built from 15 residues. CDR1 is DFQATT and CDR2 is SNEGSKA in the germline V gene (reference sequence). In nucleotides, the CDR3 is TGCAGTGCTAACCCCCCCCAGGGAGGATCCTACGAGCAGTACTTC. Translation: CSANPPQGGSYEQYF.

The rearrangement links TRBV6-6 to TRBJ1-5; 11 nucleotides align to TRBD1. Germline CDR1 is MNHNY and CDR2 is SVGAGI (reference sequence). The junction had 3 bases not matched to a gene; V was cut back by 2 bases and J by 6 bases. The CDR3 totals 15 residues. Written as DNA, the CDR3 is TGTGCCAGCAGTTACGGGACAGGGGGAGCTCAGCCCCAGCATTTT. This codes for CASSYGTGGAQPQHF.

There are many counts of this clonotype. The chain combines TRBV7-9 with TRBJ2-1, with 7 nucleotides matching TRBD1. Germline V gene lookup returns CDR1 SEHNR and CDR2 FQNEAQ (reference sequence). Trimming at V came to 5 bases and at J to 9 bases, leaving 13 bases not matched to a gene. CDR3 size: 15 residues. The CDR3: CASSEGSTRQGEQFF. The CDR3, as DNA: TGTGCCAGCAGCGAGGGTAGCACACGACAGGGTGAGCAGTTCTTC.

This chain connects TRBV11-2 to TRBJ2-4; possibly TRBD2 for D (6 bases). The CDR3 is 14 residues long. With 4 bases removed from V and 7 bases from J, the gap between germline ends came to 14 bases. Germline CDR1 and CDR2: SGHAT and FQNNGV. The CDR3 is CASSSTPGGNIQYF. CDR3 coding DNA: TGTGCCAGCAGCTCAACCCCCGGAGGGAACATTCAGTACTTC.

The table lists this clonotype with many counts. The chain couples TRBV6-4 to TRBJ2-1; 14 bases map to TRBD2. J was trimmed by 5 bases and V by 1 base; bases with no gene match: 10. The germline V gene encodes CDR1 MRHNA and CDR2 SNTAGT. The CDR3 has 19 amino acids. The CDR3 protein is CASSDWTSGGPDTHNEQFF. The CDR3 DNA follows: TGTGCCAGCAGTGACTGGACTAGCGGGGGGCCCGACACCCACAATGAGCAGTTCTTC.

This clonotype was observed a handful of times. The chain combines TRBV29-1 with TRBJ2-1; D gene ambiguous. Germline V CDR1 and CDR2: SQVTM, ANQGSEA. V shed 2 bases and J shed 6 bases, with 11 bases lying between them. CDR3 length: 13 amino acids. This chain's CDR3 is CSVEPGKRNEQFF. The CDR3 region has the DNA TGCAGCGTTGAACCCGGCAAACGCAATGAGCAGTTCTTC.

A few counts support this clonotype. The chain couples TRBV20-1 to TRBJ2-4, with a tentative D call TRBD2 (6 bases). V was cut by 5 bases and J by 2 bases, with 13 bases left in between. The germline V gene has CDR1 DFQATT and CDR2 SNEGSKA (reference sequence). This CDR3 region has 14 residues. The CDR3 loop reads CSALEGASKNIQYF. Written as DNA, the CDR3 is TGCAGTGCTTTGGAGGGCGCGTCCAAAAACATTCAGTACTTC.

The chain links TRBV20-1 to TRBJ2-7, with D possibly matching TRBD1 (5 bases). V lost 0 bases and J lost 4, with 16 bases in between. The CDR3 runs 15 residues. CDR1 is DFQATT, CDR2 SNEGSKA, per germline (reference sequence). The CDR3 is CSARDPQGAGYEQYF. The CDR3 nucleotides read TGCAGTGCTAGAGATCCGCAGGGCGCCGGGTACGAGCAGTACTTC.

The chain uses TRBV20-1 and TRBJ1-2, with D possibly TRBD1 on 6 matching bases. CDR1 and CDR2 from the germline V gene are DFQATT and SNEGSKA (reference sequence). V lost 4 bases and J 4 bases, leaving 13 bases between the germline ends. This CDR3 region has 13 residues. CDR3 sequence: CSAKRTDFYGYTF. The DNA for the CDR3 is TGCAGTGCTAAAAGGACAGACTTCTATGGCTACACCTTC.

The V gene is TRBV7-9, the J gene TRBJ2-1; perhaps TRBD1 as D (6 bases). This CDR3 comprises 15 residues. V was clipped by 4 bases and J by 0 bases, with 10 bases between them. Germline V lookup: CDR1 SEHNR, CDR2 FQNEAQ (reference sequence). The CDR3: CASSSTGNSYNEQFF. The DNA for the CDR3 is TGTGCCAGCAGCTCGACAGGTAACTCCTACAATGAGCAGTTCTTC.

In its sample, this clonotype was seen a few times. V gene TRBV6-4 combines with J gene TRBJ2-3, with 7 bases lining up with TRBD1. V shed 7 bases and J 4 bases; nucleotides not matched to a gene: 14. The CDR3 spans 16 residues. Per the germline V gene, CDR1 is MRHNA and CDR2 is SNTAGT. The CDR3 DNA follows: TGTGCCAGCATCGGTCCAGACAGGGTAGGAGCAGATACGCAGTATTTT. Encoded protein: CASIGPDRVGADTQYF.

V gene TRBV14 combines with J gene TRBJ2-7; 8 bases are shared with TRBD1. CDR1 SGHDN and CDR2 FVKESK come from the germline V gene. The CDR3 totals 15 residues. V dropped 4 bases and J dropped 1; count of bases not matched to a gene: 6. CDR3 protein: CASSLRQGSSYEQYF. CDR3 in DNA: TGTGCCAGCAGCCTTAGACAGGGGTCATCCTACGAGCAGTACTTC.

This clonotype was seen a few times. The chain is built from TRBV29-1 and TRBJ1-1, with 7 bases aligning to TRBD1. CDR1 SQVTM and CDR2 ANQGSEA come from the germline V gene. V lost 6 bases to trimming and J lost 7 bases; unmatched junction nucleotides: 11. This CDR3 is 13 amino acids long. Written as DNA, the CDR3 is TGCAGCGTACCGCTAGACAGGGAAAGTGAAGCTTTCTTT. It codes for CSVPLDRESEAFF.

A single count supports this clonotype. This chain connects TRBV7-2 to TRBJ2-5, with TRBD2 matching over 7 bases. CDR1 and CDR2 (germline): SGHTA, FQGNSA. The CDR3 consists of 16 residues. J was trimmed by 4 bases and V by 5 bases; bases with no gene match: 13. This CDR3 is CASSLGTGLFIETQYF. CDR3 DNA sequence: TGTGCCAGCAGCCTAGGGACGGGACTATTCATAGAGACCCAGTACTTC.

In its sample, this clonotype was seen a few times. This sequence joins TRBV18 and TRBJ1-1, with TRBD1 as a possible D gene (5 bases). Germline V gene lookup returns CDR1 KGHSH and CDR2 LQKENI. The CDR3 runs 13 residues. The germline V and J ends were trimmed by 1 base and 6 bases, with 9 bases remaining between them. CDR3 protein: CASSPQRDSEAFF. CDR3 bases: TGTGCCAGCTCACCACAAAGGGACTCTGAAGCTTTCTTT.

A few counts support this clonotype. The chain uses TRBV11-3 and TRBJ1-1; D is possibly TRBD1 (6 bases). The CDR3 loop spans 15 amino acids. Germline-derived CDR1 and CDR2 are SGHNT and YENEEA. Trimming removed 5 bases at V and 0 bases at J, with 13 bases between. For the CDR3, the DNA is TGTGCCAGCAGCCTACAGGGTTCCTTGAACACTGAAGCTTTCTTT. This sequence encodes CASSLQGSLNTEAFF.

This clonotype was observed a handful of times. This rearrangement joins TRBV11-2 to TRBJ2-7; D is perhaps TRBD2 (6 bases). V lost 1 base to trimming and J lost 4 bases, with 11 bases between them. This CDR3 region has 14 residues. The germline CDR1 and CDR2 sequences are SGHAT and FQNNGV. This CDR3 reads CASSLAAGRYEQYF. The CDR3 bases are TGTGCCAGCAGCTTAGCCGCAGGGAGGTACGAGCAGTACTTC. Filled out from reference TRBV11-2 and TRBJ2-7, the complete variable domain reads EAGVAQSPRYKIIEKRQSVAFWCNPISGHATLYWYQQILGQGPKLLIQFQNNGVVDDSQLPKDRFSAERLKGVDSTLKIQPAKLEDSAVYLCASSLAAGRYEQYFGPGTRLTVT.

The J gene is TRBJ1-1, the V gene TRBV6-1; D is uncertain. Trimming pared 3 bases from V and 0 bases from J, leaving 5 bases between. In germline, CDR1 is MNHNS, CDR2 SASEGT. The CDR3 covers 13 residues. The CDR3 sequence is CASSEVLNTEAFF. The CDR3 DNA is TGTGCCAGCAGTGAGGTGTTGAACACTGAAGCTTTCTTT.